Below are 30 T cell receptor beta chains sequenced from a single sample in a study of tissue T cells after allogeneic stem cell transplantation. Noted time point: mouse harvest day 14 after allogeneic transplant. Tail vein injection delivered 10^7 T-cell-depleted bone marrow cells and 10^6 splenic CD5+ T cells. Here immunoSEQ multiplex PCR was the method, and the copy in TCRdb shows in-frame clones only, minus some. This repertoire shows under 9,000 clones, around a third found once; its top ten account for roughly 3.5%. Sequenced sample: skin. Receptor source: a female BALB/c mouse given C57BL/6 T cells with graft-versus-host disease after an allogeneic hematopoietic cell transplant.

This clone was observed a handful of times. Gene labels here are mouse ones. The DNA ends 1 residue before the CDR3 does, and the rest of the CDR3 is filled in from the germline J gene. V and J are TRBV22 and TRBJ2-7; no check of the table's D call, TRBD1, against the DNA was made. TRBV22 is a pseudogene locus. The CDR3 sequence is 12 residues long. The sequenced part of the CDR3 DNA is TGTGCCAGCAGTTGGGACATTTATGAACAGTAC. Translating it yields CASSWDIYEQY. The full CDR3 protein is CASSWDIYEQYF.

In regard to this clone: Gene names and germline match the mouse. The read halts 1 residue ahead of the CDR3 end, with the missing end drawn from the germline J gene. V is TRBV26 and J is TRBJ1-1; D is unresolved. V lost 0 bases, J lost 0 bases, and 2 bases lay in between. Germline values: CDR1 KGHPV, CDR2 FQNQEV (reference sequence). This CDR3 has 13 amino acids. The CDR3 here is CASSLSSNTEVFF. Incomplete CDR3 DNA: TGTGCCAGCAGTCTGTCGTCAAACACAGAAGTCTTC.

Regarding this clone: Mouse names are used for the genes. The read falls 1 residue short of the CDR3 end, and the missing part is taken from the germline J gene. The chain uses TRBV23 and TRBJ2-7; the D segment call TRBD1 is taken from the table without a DNA check. CDR1 and CDR2 from the germline V gene are KGHTA and FQNQQP. The CDR3 length is 14 residues. The chain's CDR3 is CSSSQSAVSYEQYF. CDR3 DNA (partial): TGCTCCAGCAGTCAATCCGCAGTCTCCTATGAACAGTAC. The whole variable domain, remainder taken from reference TRBV23 and TRBJ2-7, is DAAVTQKPRYLIKMKGQEAEMKCIPEKGHTAVFWYQQKQSKELKFLIYFQNQQPLDQIDMVKERFSAVCPSSSLCSLGIRTCEAEDSALYLCSSSQSAVSYEQYFGPGTRLTVL.

A word on this clone: Mouse germline and gene names are used. The CDR3 is cut off 1 residue early in the read; its end comes from the germline J gene. The chain recombines TRBV26 with TRBJ2-7; D gene uncertain. Trimming shortened V by 0 bases and J by 4 bases, and 7 bases separated the two germline ends. This CDR3 spans 13 amino acids. Germline V gene sequence: CDR1 KGHPV, CDR2 FQNQEV (reference sequence). The CDR3 DNA, read in part, is TGTGCCAGCAGTCTGTCACAGAATTATGAACAGTAC. As protein: CASSLSQNYEQY. The CDR3 reads in full as CASSLSQNYEQYF.

A word on this clone: Gene labels here are mouse ones. The read halts 1 residue ahead of the CDR3 end, with the missing end drawn from the germline J gene. The rearrangement uses TRBV12-1 and TRBJ1-4, with 8 bases aligning to TRBD1. The trim removed 2 bases at V and 7 bases at J, leaving 5 bases unmatched. Germline V lookup: CDR1 SGHSN, CDR2 HYEKVE. This CDR3 is 14 amino acids long. The CDR3: CASSPGQGAERLFF. CDR3 DNA, as far as it was read: TGTGCCAGCTCTCCCGGACAGGGCGCCGAAAGATTATTT.

Worth noting for this clone: Genes and germline are mouse. Read coverage stops 1 residue before the CDR3 terminus; the germline J gene supplies the remainder. J is TRBJ2-4 and V is TRBV14, with D possibly TRBD1 on 6 matching bases. The CDR3 runs 13 residues. The ends were cut back, 2 bases at V and 4 bases at J, with 8 bases in the middle. The germline CDR1 and CDR2 sequences are SGHDT and FRDEAV. The chain's CDR3 is CASSFGDKNTLYF. CDR3 bases read: TGTGCCAGCAGTTTTGGGGACAAAAACACCTTGTAC.

In regard to this clone: The listed genes are named as in mouse. The CDR3 extends 1 residue past the end of the read, so its final part is completed from the germline J gene. The V gene is TRBV13-1, the J gene TRBJ1-1, with D possibly TRBD1 on 5 matching bases. Per the germline V gene, CDR1 is NSHNY and CDR2 is SYGAGN. V lost 3 bases to trimming and J lost 7 bases, with 7 bases between them. The CDR3 consists of 11 residues. CDR3 region: CASSAGGEVFF. CDR3 bases read: TGTGCCAGCAGTGCGGGGGGAGAAGTCTTC.

A remark on this clone: Gene names refer to mouse genes. The sequenced fragment ends 1 residue before the CDR3 boundary, so the rest is inferred from the germline J gene. The J gene is TRBJ2-7, the V gene TRBV12-1; D is perhaps TRBD2 (6 bases). With 0 bases removed from V and 2 bases from J, the gap between germline ends came to 7 bases. The CDR3 is 13 residues long. CDR1 and CDR2 from the germline V gene are SGHSN and HYEKVE. This chain's CDR3 is CASSLGGTYEQYF. The sequenced CDR3 bases are TGTGCCAGCTCTCTCGGGGGGACCTATGAACAGTAC.

In its sample, this clone is medium-sized (0.01 to 0.1%). Gene names denote mouse genes. From the germline J gene comes the end of the CDR3, since the read stops 1 residue before it. The chain couples TRBV31 to TRBJ2-3; TRBD2 matches at 9 bases. V lost 0 bases, J lost 3 bases, and 4 bases stayed unmatched. The CDR3 runs to 15 residues. Germline V gene data show CDR1 as GKSSPN and CDR2 as SITVG. The CDR3 sequence: CAWSLGGARAETLYF. The covered CDR3 bases are TGTGCCTGGAGTCTTGGGGGGGCGCGGGCAGAAACGCTGTAT.

This clone has only a few counts. Genes here carry mouse names. The read comes to an end 1 residue before the CDR3 does, leaving the germline J gene to fill in the end. The chain couples TRBV31 to TRBJ2-5, with TRBD1 as a possible D gene (6 bases). The length of the CDR3 is 15 residues. Per the germline V gene, CDR1 is GKSSPN and CDR2 is SITVG. The V end was cut by 1 base, the J end by 0 bases, with 11 bases between. This CDR3 is CAWSQVGGNQDTQYF. Partial CDR3 DNA: TGTGCCTGGAGTCAAGTAGGGGGTAACCAAGACACCCAGTAC.

Judged by abundance, this clone is medium-sized. The gene symbols are mouse symbols. The read stops 1 residue short of the end of the CDR3; the missing end is completed from the germline J gene. J is TRBJ2-5 and V is TRBV26; either TRBD1 or TRBD2 may supply D (5 bases each). The germline V gene has CDR1 KGHPV and CDR2 FQNQEV (reference sequence). The CDR3 sequence is 14 residues long. Trimming removed 6 bases from V and 2 bases from J, with 12 bases in between. The covered CDR3 bases are TGTGCCAGCAGCCGCCGGGACGTCCAAGACACCCAGTAC. It codes for CASSRRDVQDTQY. The entire CDR3 reads CASSRRDVQDTQYF.

To note about this clone: Gene names follow the mouse nomenclature. The read stops 1 residue short of the end of the CDR3; the missing end is completed from the germline J gene. This sequence joins TRBV26 and TRBJ2-2, with D tentatively TRBD1 (6 bases). CDR1 is KGHPV, CDR2 FQNQEV, per germline (reference sequence). V shed 1 base and J shed 4 bases, with 10 bases lying between them. The CDR3 runs 15 residues. Partial CDR3 DNA: TGTGCCAGCAGTCTGTACAGGGAGAGCACCGGGCAGCTCTAC. It yields the protein CASSLYRESTGQLY. The CDR3 in its entirety is CASSLYRESTGQLYF.

Notes on this clone: Gene names and germline refer to mouse. The DNA ends 1 residue before the CDR3 does, and the rest of the CDR3 is filled in from the germline J gene. The chain couples TRBV19 to TRBJ2-7; 12 positions agree with TRBD2. Germline lookup yields CDR1 FNHDT and CDR2 SITEND (reference sequence). CDR3 length: 14 residues. The V gene end was trimmed by 3 bases and the J gene end by 3 bases; junction bases not matched to a gene: 1. The CDR3 sequence: CASSKGLGGYEQYF. The sequenced part of the CDR3 DNA is TGTGCCAGCAGTAAGGGACTGGGGGGCTATGAACAGTAC.

This clone was observed a few times. Gene names refer to mouse genes. The CDR3 end lies 1 residue beyond the end of the read and is filled in from the germline J gene. The V gene is TRBV26, the J gene TRBJ1-1; D ambiguous. The CDR3 length is 15 residues. Germline CDR1 reads KGHPV; CDR2 reads FQNQEV (reference sequence). V lost 0 bases to trimming and J lost 0 bases, with 8 bases between them. CDR3 DNA, as far as it was read: TGTGCCAGCAGTCTGTCGACCACTGCAAACACAGAAGTCTTC. Translated: CASSLSTTANTEVF. The CDR3 as a whole reads CASSLSTTANTEVFF.

Turning to this clone: All gene names here are mouse names. Coverage ceases 1 residue before the CDR3 finishes, and the germline J gene fills in the end. This chain joins TRBV26 and TRBJ1-6; possibly TRBD1 for D (6 bases). TRBJ1-6 is designated an ORF whose function remains uncertain. CDR1 and CDR2 from the germline V gene are KGHPV and FQNQEV (reference sequence). The length of the CDR3 is 14 residues. Trimming left V 2 bases short and J 6 bases short, with 8 bases between. CDR3 protein: CASSLARGNSPLYF. The CDR3 bases that were read are TGTGCCAGCAGTCTGGCCAGGGGTAATTCGCCCCTCTAC.

In regard to this clone: Gene and germline names: mouse. The read gets to within 1 residue of the CDR3 end, and the germline J gene fills in the rest. The V gene is TRBV26, the J gene TRBJ2-3; 7 nucleotides align to TRBD1. V trimming: 4 bases; J trimming: 0 bases; junction bases outside the gene matches: 1. The CDR3 is made up of 14 amino acids. Germline V gives CDR1 KGHPV, CDR2 FQNQEV (reference sequence). CDR3 in amino acids: CASSPQGSAETLYF. The sequenced CDR3 bases are TGTGCCAGCAGTCCACAGGGGAGTGCAGAAACGCTGTAT.

In its sample, this clone is medium-sized. The gene names given are mouse names. The DNA ends 1 residue before the CDR3 does, and the rest of the CDR3 is filled in from the germline J gene. This chain connects TRBV26 to TRBJ2-1, with D uncertain. This CDR3 region has 13 residues. The V and J ends lost 4 bases and 3 bases respectively, with 7 bases between them. Germline V gene data show CDR1 as KGHPV and CDR2 as FQNQEV (reference sequence). The sequenced part of the CDR3 DNA is TGTGCCAGCAGTCGGACGGTCTATGCTGAGCAGTTC. It is translated as CASSRTVYAEQF. The CDR3 as a whole reads CASSRTVYAEQFF.

This clone is classed as medium-sized (0.01 to 0.1%). Gene names denote mouse genes. The observed sequence ends 1 residue before the CDR3 terminus, with the missing tail filled in from the germline J gene. The J gene is TRBJ2-1, the V gene TRBV23; the table calls TRBD1, which could not be checked here. The CDR3 runs 16 residues. Germline V gene lookup returns CDR1 KGHTA and CDR2 FQNQQP. Partial CDR3 DNA: TGCTCCAGCAGTTCCCGGGACATCTATAACTATGCTGAGCAGTTC. This codes for CSSSSRDIYNYAEQF. The complete CDR3 sequence is CSSSSRDIYNYAEQFF.

This clone was seen a single time. The gene names given are mouse names. The read comes to an end 1 residue before the CDR3 does, leaving the germline J gene to fill in the end. The chain joins TRBV26 to TRBJ2-1; the D is unclear. The CDR3 contains 14 residues. The germline V and J ends were trimmed by 2 bases and 1 base, with 6 bases remaining between them. The germline V gene has CDR1 KGHPV and CDR2 FQNQEV (reference sequence). The CDR3 here is CASSLHPNYAEQFF. CDR3 DNA (partial): TGTGCCAGCAGTCTGCACCCGAACTATGCTGAGCAGTTC.

Comment on this clone: Genes here carry mouse names. The read terminates 1 residue ahead of where the CDR3 ends, so the germline J gene completes it. This chain joins TRBV29 and TRBJ2-3, with TRBD2 identical over 8 bases. The CDR3 contains 17 residues. After removal of 3 bases from V and 1 base from J, the junction contained 9 bases not matched to a gene. Per the germline V gene, CDR1 is MSHET and CDR2 is SYDVDS. The CDR3 protein is CASSFFGGEWGAETLYF. The covered CDR3 bases are TGTGCTAGCAGTTTTTTTGGGGGGGAATGGGGTGCAGAAACGCTGTAT.

As for this clone: Genes and germline are mouse. The missing CDR3 end, 1 residue past where the read stops, is filled in from the germline J gene. The chain combines TRBV19 with TRBJ2-2; 8 positions match TRBD1. From germline, CDR1 is FNHDT and CDR2 SITEND (reference sequence). The CDR3 runs 15 residues. With 4 bases clipped from V and 0 bases from J, the junction kept 2 bases outside the gene matches. The covered CDR3 bases are TGTGCCAGCAGTTACAGGGGGACAAACACCGGGCAGCTCTAC. It yields the protein CASSYRGTNTGQLY. The whole CDR3 sequence reads CASSYRGTNTGQLYF.

This clone was observed a handful of times. Gene labels here are mouse ones. Additional DNA sequences in this sample encode the identical CDR3. The part of the CDR3 DNA that was read is TGCTCCAGCAGTCCGGGACAAAACCAGGCTCCGCTT. This sequence encodes CSSSPGQNQAPL. The full CDR3 sequence reads CSSSPGQNQAPLF. The V call is TRBV23, the J call TRBJ1-5; the table names TRBD1, a call not compared with the DNA. The CDR3 is cut off 1 residue early in the read; its end comes from the germline J gene. CDR1 is KGHTA and CDR2 is FQNQQP in the germline V gene. The CDR3 runs 13 residues.

This clone is termed medium-sized. Genes here carry mouse names. The CDR3 is cut off 1 residue early in the read; its end comes from the germline J gene. The rearrangement links TRBV23 to TRBJ2-1; the table's D gene call, TRBD2, was not cross checked with the DNA. Germline-derived CDR1 and CDR2 are KGHTA and FQNQQP. The CDR3 loop spans 16 amino acids. The sequenced part of the CDR3 DNA is TGCTCCAGCAGTCCGACTGGGGGGCTGAACTATGCTGAGCAGTTC. This translates into CSSSPTGGLNYAEQF. The full CDR3 protein is CSSSPTGGLNYAEQFF. Supplemented by reference TRBV23 and TRBJ2-1, the full variable domain reads DAAVTQKPRYLIKMKGQEAEMKCIPEKGHTAVFWYQQKQSKELKFLIYFQNQQPLDQIDMVKERFSAVCPSSSLCSLGIRTCEAEDSALYLCSSSPTGGLNYAEQFFGPGTRLTVL.

The table lists this clone with a few counts. The germline and genes are mouse ones. The read finishes 1 residue shy of the CDR3 end, and the germline J gene is used to complete it. The chain carries TRBV26 and TRBJ2-3; TRBD1 matches at 10 bases. Per germline, CDR1 KGHPV and CDR2 FQNQEV (reference sequence). The CDR3 loop spans 15 amino acids. V shed 6 bases and J 1 base; nucleotides not matched to a gene: 4. The CDR3 here is CASSWDRGGAETLYF. CDR3 bases read: TGTGCCAGCAGCTGGGACAGGGGTGGTGCAGAAACGCTGTAT.

Concerning this clone: Gene names refer to mouse genes. Incomplete CDR3 DNA: TGTGCCAGCAGTCAGGTTAACCAAGACACCCAGTAC. It translates to CASSQVNQDTQY. In full, the CDR3 is CASSQVNQDTQYF. The chain joins TRBV26 to TRBJ2-5; unclear D gene. Read sequence stops 1 residue before the CDR3 end, and the germline J gene provides the missing end. V dropped 4 bases and J dropped 0 bases, with 5 bases sitting between them. There are 13 residues in the CDR3. Germline CDR1 KGHPV, CDR2 FQNQEV (reference sequence). Supplemented by reference TRBV26 and TRBJ2-5, the full variable domain reads NSKVIQTPRYLVKGQGQKAKMRCIPEKGHPVVFWYQQNKNNEFKFLINFQNQEVLQQIDMTEKRFSAECPSNSPCSLEIQSSEAGDSALYLCASSQVNQDTQYFGPGTRLLVL.

This clone was seen only a few times. Germline and genes: mouse. The read comes to an end 1 residue before the CDR3 does, leaving the germline J gene to fill in the end. V is TRBV26 and J is TRBJ1-3, with D unresolved. In germline, CDR1 is KGHPV, CDR2 FQNQEV (reference sequence). Trimming removed 4 bases at V and 0 bases at J, with 7 bases between. The CDR3 is 14 residues long. CDR3 residues: CASSPGPSGNTLYF. Incomplete CDR3 DNA: TGTGCCAGCAGTCCCGGGCCTTCTGGAAATACGCTCTAT.

The table lists this clone with a few counts. Genes here carry mouse names. The read halts 1 residue ahead of the CDR3 end, with the missing end drawn from the germline J gene. The V gene is TRBV2, the J gene TRBJ2-7; the match to TRBD2 covers 11 bases. Germline V CDR1 and CDR2: LGHNA, YSYQKL. The ends lost 0 bases at V and 4 bases at J; junction bases unmatched: 2. The CDR3 has 15 amino acids. The sequenced CDR3 bases are TGTGCCAGCAGCCAAGAATGGGACTGGGGGTATGAACAGTAC. Amino acid sequence: CASSQEWDWGYEQY. The entire CDR3 protein is CASSQEWDWGYEQYF.

By proportion, this clone is large. The listed genes are named as in mouse. The observed sequence ends 1 residue before the CDR3 terminus, with the missing tail filled in from the germline J gene. J is TRBJ2-7 and V is TRBV20, with D maybe TRBD2 (6 bases). V dropped 0 bases and J dropped 4 bases, with 10 bases sitting between them. The CDR3 covers 13 residues. CDR1 and CDR2 from the germline V gene are GFQATS and STVNSAI. The DNA read from the CDR3 is TGTGGTGCTAGGGAGAGCTGGGGATATGAACAGTAC. Translating gives CGARESWGYEQY. In full, the CDR3 reads CGARESWGYEQYF.

Judged by abundance, this clone is medium-sized. Mouse germline and gene names are used. The read ends 1 residue early relative to the CDR3; the germline J gene fills the gap. The chain couples TRBV19 to TRBJ1-2; 9 nucleotides align to TRBD1. This CDR3 has 14 residues. The germline V gene has CDR1 FNHDT and CDR2 SITEND (reference sequence). Trimming at V came to 4 bases and at J to 2 bases, leaving 3 bases not matched to a gene. The CDR3 bases that were read are TGTGCCAGCAGTCCCGGGACAGGGAACTCCGACTACACC. Its protein product is CASSPGTGNSDYT. The whole CDR3 sequence reads CASSPGTGNSDYTF.

Sample share makes this clone medium-sized. Here the gene names and germline are mouse. The read finishes 1 residue shy of the CDR3 end, and the germline J gene is used to complete it. The chain combines TRBV26 with TRBJ1-3; D is undetermined. Germline values: CDR1 KGHPV, CDR2 FQNQEV (reference sequence). The CDR3 contains 14 residues. Deletions cut 2 bases from V and 0 bases from J, with 5 bases between. The covered CDR3 bases are TGTGCCAGCAGTCTGGAGAATTCTGGAAATACGCTCTAT. This gives the protein CASSLENSGNTLY. The entire CDR3 is CASSLENSGNTLYF.